A selection of T cell receptor beta chains follows, all from one sample in a study of T cells in Graves' hyperthyroidism and ophthalmopathy. TCRdb used MiXCR to reprocess the multiplex PCR reads, holding one entry per CDR3 protein. Of roughly 580,000 distinct CDR3 sequences listed, about half were seen once; the top ten hold 6.5% to 9%. Source material: peripheral blood or thyroid tissue (not recorded which). The receptors shown here come from a woman aged 18-30 years with Graves' hyperthyroidism. CDR3s include the opening cysteine and the closing phenylalanine or tryptophan. A D gene is named only where the DNA matches it firmly. A clone size is listed for some rows: how often the clone was seen (once, few, many), or a class if it is expanded.

clone size	D gene	V gene	J gene	CDR3 DNA	CDR3 protein
few	-	TRBV25-1	TRBJ2-2	TGTGCCAGGGAAGAAAGATACAGTACCCGCACCGGGGAGCTGTTTTTT	CAREERYSTRTGELFF
many	-	TRBV29-1	TRBJ1-5	TGCAGCGTTGGTGCAGGGTTAAGCAATCAGCCCCAGCATTTT	CSVGAGLSNQPQHF
-	-	TRBV9	TRBJ2-5	TGTGCCAGCAGCCAATTGCAGGAGACCCAGTACTTC	CASSQLQETQYF
-	TRBD2	TRBV9	TRBJ2-5	TGTGCCAGCAGCCAACTAGCGGGTGTCCTCCGGGAGACCCAGTACTTC	CASSQLAGVLRETQYF
-	TRBD1	TRBV7-9	TRBJ1-2	TGTGCCAGCAGCTCCCCTAAGGACAGGGCGATAAGCAACTGTGGCTACACCTTC	CASSSPKDRAISNCGYTF
-	-	TRBV7-2	TRBJ2-7	TGTGCCAGCAGCCCTGAACCTAGCTCCTACGAGCAGTACTTC	CASSPEPSSYEQYF
many	TRBD1	TRBV7-2	TRBJ1-3	TGTGCCAGCAGCACGACAGGGGGCTCTGGAAACACCATATATTTT	CASSTTGGSGNTIYF
-	TRBD2	TRBV19	TRBJ2-5	TGTGCCAGTAGTATAGAGGCGGGAGTACAAGAGACCCAGTACTTC	CASSIEAGVQETQYF
-	-	TRBV20-1	TRBJ2-5	TGCAGTGCTAGGGACCAGGCCAGGGCCCAAGAGACCCAGTACTTC	CSARDQARAQETQYF
few	-	TRBV11-2	TRBJ1-1	TGTGCCAGCAGCTTACTCAAACAGGCTGAAGCTTTCTTT	CASSLLKQAEAFF
-	-	TRBV3-1	TRBJ2-7	TGTGCCAGCAGCCAAGAGGGCGACGTGCAGTACTTC	CASSQEGDVQYF
-	-	TRBV19	TRBJ2-7	TGTGCCAGTAGTATAGTCGGGACCTACTACTACGAGCAGTACTTC	CASSIVGTYYYEQYF
many	-	TRBV7-8	TRBJ2-5	TGTGCCAGCAGCTTAGGACTGAGGGAGACCCAGTACTTC	CASSLGLRETQYF
-	-	TRBV9	TRBJ1-2	TGTGCCAGCAGCCCTGACACCGGGGGCTACACCTTC	CASSPDTGGYTF
-	-	TRBV19	TRBJ1-2	TGTGCCAGTAGTATGGACCACAGGGACTCAAATGGCTACACCTTC	CASSMDHRDSNGYTF
many	-	TRBV29-1	TRBJ1-1	TGCAGCGTTGGGTCGTACACTGAAGCTTTCTTT	CSVGSYTEAFF
-	-	TRBV20-1	TRBJ2-7	TGCAGTGCTAGGGTCCAGTCCTACGAGCAGTACTTC	CSARVQSYEQYF
few	-	TRBV7-8	TRBJ1-5	TGTGCCAGCAGCTTAATTCGGGGGTATGTCGGACAGCCCCAGCATTTT	CASSLIRGYVGQPQHF
-	-	TRBV7-2	TRBJ1-2	TGTGCCAGCAGCCACGACTTGGTAGGCTACACCTTC	CASSHDLVGYTF
-	-	TRBV6-1	TRBJ1-6	TGTGCCTGCCGACAGGAACCCTATAATTCACCCCTCCACTTT	CACRQEPYNSPLHF
-	TRBD1	TRBV2	TRBJ1-2	TGTGCCAGCAGCGACCTGACAGGGAGTCGTGGCTACACCTTC	CASSDLTGSRGYTF
-	-	TRBV25-1	TRBJ1-2	TGTGCCAGCAGCGAAAATGATAACTATGGCTACACCTTC	CASSENDNYGYTF
few	-	TRBV19	TRBJ1-5	TGTGCCAGTACCCCTGCAGGGTTTGTTGGCAATCAGCCCCAGCATTTT	CASTPAGFVGNQPQHF
few	-	TRBV10-3	TRBJ2-3	TGTGCCATCAGTGAGTTCGCCACAGATACGCAGTATTTT	CAISEFATDTQYF
-	-	TRBV29-1	TRBJ1-3	TGCAGCGCTAGACAGGAATCTGGAAACACCATATATTTT	CSARQESGNTIYF
-	-	TRBV29-1	TRBJ2-2	TGCAGCGTGGCTAGCGACACCGGGGAGCTGTTTTTT	CSVASDTGELFF
-	-	TRBV2	TRBJ1-5	TGTGCCAGCAGTGAAGCGGAAGACGAGCATTTT	CASSEAEDEHF
-	-	TRBV7-4	TRBJ2-2	TGTGCCAGCAGCTTAGACAGGGGGGGCGCGAACACCGGGGAGCTGTTTTTT	CASSLDRGGANTGELFF
-	TRBD1	TRBV2	TRBJ2-5	TGTGCCAGCAGGGGGACCGACAGGGGTGAGACCCAGTACTTC	CASRGTDRGETQYF
many	-	TRBV10-3	TRBJ1-2	TGTGCCAGCAGCGAACCCGGGACCGTTCGGGACTACACCTTC	CASSEPGTVRDYTF
few	-	TRBV10-3	TRBJ2-2	TGTGCCATCAGTGAGAACAGTGCGAACACCGGGGAGCTGTTTTTT	CAISENSANTGELFF
once	-	TRBV9	TRBJ2-6	TGTGCCAGCAGTCCAGGCGGGGCCGACGTCCTGACTTTC	CASSPGGADVLTF
many	TRBD1	TRBV7-2	TRBJ2-7	TGTGCCAGCAGCTCACAGGGGGGCTACGAGCAGTACTTC	CASSSQGGYEQYF
-	-	TRBV20-1	TRBJ2-5	TGCAGTGCTGGGCAGGCGAGAAAAGAGACCCAGTACTTC	CSAGQARKETQYF
few	-	TRBV4-1	TRBJ1-5	TGCGCCAGCAGCCAGGCGGGCCCGGCCCAGCCCCAGCATTTT	CASSQAGPAQPQHF
-	TRBD2	TRBV29-1	TRBJ2-5	TGCAGCGTTGTAGGGACTAGCGGCCAAGAGACCCAGTACTTC	CSVVGTSGQETQYF
-	-	TRBV20-1	TRBJ1-1	TGCAGTGCTAGGGACAGTATGAACACTGAAGCTTTCTTT	CSARDSMNTEAFF
-	-	TRBV7-9	TRBJ1-4	TGTGCCAGCAGCCCAGCTTTGGGCTGGGAAAAACTGTTTTTT	CASSPALGWEKLFF
once	-	TRBV19	TRBJ1-5	TGTGCCAGTAGTATGTTTGGGACGGTTCATCTCCAGCATTTT	CASSMFGTVHLQHF
few	-	TRBV29-1	TRBJ1-2	TGCAGCGTTGTTGGGGAAAAGAATAACTATGGCTACACCTTC	CSVVGEKNNYGYTF
many	-	TRBV25-1	TRBJ1-6	TGTGCCAGCAGTTTACTCGGGAGTAGGGATTCACCCCTCCACTTT	CASSLLGSRDSPLHF
-	TRBD1	TRBV10-3	TRBJ1-1	TGTGCCAGTCAAGAGGGACAGGGAAGAACTGAAGCTTTCTTT	CASQEGQGRTEAFF
-	TRBD1	TRBV5-1	TRBJ1-3	TGCGCCACCAGGGACAGCTCTGGAAACACCATATATTTT	CATRDSSGNTIYF
few	-	TRBV15	TRBJ2-2	TGTGCCACCAGCAGTAGGACAGCCCGGAGGGGGGAGCTGTTTTTT	CATSSRTARRGELFF
-	TRBD2	TRBV7-2	TRBJ2-5	TGTGCCAGCAGCCGACAGCGGGAGGTTCAGCCCCAGTACTTC	CASSRQREVQPQYF
many	TRBD1	TRBV2	TRBJ1-2	TGTGCCAGAGCTGGGACAGCTAACTATGGCTACACCTTC	CARAGTANYGYTF
-	-	TRBV10-3	TRBJ2-7	TGTGCCATCAGTTCGCCCTACGAGCAGTACTTC	CAISSPYEQYF
-	TRBD2	TRBV2	TRBJ2-7	TGTGCCAGCAGTTACTGGCCGGGTAGGGCGGGACTAGACTACGAGCAGTACTTC	CASSYWPGRAGLDYEQYF
many	TRBD1	TRBV29-1	TRBJ1-2	TGCAGCGTTGGGACAGGGACTGGCTACACCTTC	CSVGTGTGYTF
many	-	TRBV7-2	TRBJ1-5	TGTGCCAGCACCATACAGGGAGATCAGCCCCAGCATTTT	CASTIQGDQPQHF
-	-	TRBV2	TRBJ1-1	TGTGCCAGCACGCAGATGGCAACTGAAGCTTTCTTT	CASTQMATEAFF
many	-	TRBV19	TRBJ1-1	TGTGCCAGTCGGATAGAGGGACGGAACACTGAAGCTTTCTTT	CASRIEGRNTEAFF
few	-	TRBV5-1	TRBJ1-3	TGCGCCAGCAGCGCCTGGGACGCTGGAAACACCATATATTTT	CASSAWDAGNTIYF